This TCR beta chain was captured in a study of T cell changes during pregnancy in multiple sclerosis. The repertoire was sequenced with immunoSEQ multiplex PCR; TCRdb's copy has only in-frame clones and lacks some. In the table there are 40,000 to 55,000 clones, approximately 92% of which are singletons. Per the germline V gene, CDR1 is KGHSH and CDR2 is LQKENI. The CDR3 is 15 amino acids. V lost 2 bases and J lost 0, with 11 bases in between. This clonotype was obtained from a female donor with multiple sclerosis, enrolled in a pregnancy study. Sequenced material: CD8+ T cells from peripheral blood mononuclear cells, taken after pregnancy. The gene calls are TRBV18 and TRBJ2-7; possible D gene TRBD1, 6 bases. In DNA, the CDR3 is TGTGCCAGCTCACCAGCCCAGGGGTACTCCTACGAGCAGTACTTC. Amino acid sequence: CASSPAQGYSYEQYF.